The 24 T cell receptor beta chains presented below share a single source sample, sequenced in a study of blood T cell repertoires in COVID-19. Profiled with immunoSEQ multiplex PCR; TCRdb holds only in-frame clones, not every one. The sample includes 95,000 to 100,000 clones, roughly four fifths of them seen just once. Sequencing input: peripheral blood. The receptors shown here come from a human donor in a cohort sampled during active COVID-19.

This chain uses TRBV2 with TRBJ2-7; D is perhaps TRBD2 (5 bases). Trimming took 2 bases from V and 0 from J, leaving 5 bases between them. The CDR3 runs to 13 residues. CDR1 SNHLY and CDR2 FYNNEI come from the germline V gene. The chain's CDR3 is CASSERGSYEQYF. CDR3 bases: TGTGCCAGCAGTGAACGGGGCTCCTACGAGCAGTACTTC. Full variable domain (outside the CDR3, taken from reference TRBV2 and TRBJ2-7): EPEVTQTPSHQVTQMGQEVILRCVPISNHLYFYWYRQILGQKVEFLVSFYNNEISEKSEIFDDQFSVERPDGSNFTLKIRSTKLEDSAMYFCASSERGSYEQYFGPGTRLTVT.

This clone was detected a few times. The chain carries TRBV18 and TRBJ1-5; D gene unclear. Germline CDR1 and CDR2: KGHSH and LQKENI. Trimming left V 6 bases short and J 0 bases short, with 9 bases between. This CDR3 spans 14 amino acids. The CDR3 coding sequence is TGTGCCAGCTCGCGAGGATCTAGCAATCAGCCCCAGCATTTT. Its protein is CASSRGSSNQPQHF.

This chain uses TRBV6-5 with TRBJ1-1, with a tentative D call TRBD1 (6 bases). This CDR3 comprises 11 residues. V shed 6 bases and J shed 8 bases, with 10 bases lying between them. CDR1 is MNHEY, CDR2 SVGAGI, per germline. The CDR3 DNA follows: TGTGCCAGCAGCCAGGACAGAGAAGCTTTCTTT. It specifies CASSQDREAFF.

This clone was recorded only once. This chain connects TRBV7-2 to TRBJ2-2; 7 bases align to TRBD2. The CDR3 totals 15 residues. The trim removed 3 bases at V and 6 bases at J, leaving 7 bases unmatched. Germline V lookup: CDR1 SGHTA, CDR2 FQGNSA. The CDR3 loop reads CASSLKTSYAGELFF. The CDR3 bases are TGTGCCAGCAGCTTGAAGACTAGCTACGCCGGGGAGCTGTTTTTT. Full variable domain (outside the CDR3, taken from reference TRBV7-2 and TRBJ2-2): GAGVSQSPSNKVTEKGKDVELRCDPISGHTALYWYRQSLGQGLEFLIYFQGNSAPDKSGLPSDRFSAERTGGSVSTLTIQRTQQEDSAVYLCASSLKTSYAGELFFGEGSRLTVL.

This clone has only one observation. This sequence joins TRBV28 and TRBJ2-1; D is unresolved. This CDR3 has 14 amino acids. Germline CDR1 reads MDHEN; CDR2 reads SYDVKM. V was shortened by 5 bases and J by 6 bases, with 14 bases between the two germline ends. CDR3 amino acids: CASSPPLSGNEQFF. CDR3 DNA sequence: TGTGCCAGCAGTCCCCCACTGTCTGGCAATGAGCAGTTCTTC.

This chain connects TRBV19 to TRBJ2-1; 16 bases match TRBD2. The CDR3 is 19 residues long. Per germline, CDR1 LNHDA and CDR2 SQIVND (reference sequence). Losses at the gene ends were 0 bases for V and 8 bases for J; bases not matched to a gene: 10. The CDR3 nucleotides are TGTGCCAGTAGTATAGATCAGGGGACTAGCGGGAGGGAATTCCATGAGCAGTTCTTC. Its protein is CASSIDQGTSGREFHEQFF.

V usage is TRBV5-3 and J usage is TRBJ1-5; 8 bases align to TRBD1. TRBV5-3 is designated an ORF whose function remains uncertain. This CDR3 spans 19 amino acids. Trimming removed 0 bases from V and 6 bases from J; junction bases left unmatched: 17. As DNA, the CDR3 is TGTGCCAGAAGCTTGGTTTCCCACCCGACGACAGGGGTAATTCAGCCCCAGCATTTT. It is translated as CARSLVSHPTTGVIQPQHF.

The chain joins TRBV6-6 to TRBJ2-1; possibly TRBD2 for D (7 bases). The CDR3 has 15 residues. V shed 6 bases and J shed 4 bases, with 16 bases lying between them. Germline V gene lookup returns CDR1 MNHNY and CDR2 SVGAGI (reference sequence). CDR3 residues: CASRKEGGGYNEQFF. The CDR3 DNA sequence: TGTGCCAGCAGAAAGGAGGGAGGGGGTTACAATGAGCAGTTCTTC.

The J gene is TRBJ2-1, the V gene TRBV11-2; 12 bases line up with TRBD2. From germline, CDR1 is SGHAT and CDR2 FQNNGV. V lost 5 bases and J lost 3; bases outside the gene matches: 2. The CDR3 contains 15 residues. The CDR3 DNA reads as TGTGCCAGCAGCCCGGGACTAGCGGGCTACAATGAGCAGTTCTTC. Its protein product is CASSPGLAGYNEQFF.

The chain combines TRBV19 with TRBJ2-3; D not certain. This CDR3 contains 13 residues. Germline CDR1 LNHDA, CDR2 SQIVND (reference sequence). The V gene lost 8 bases and the J gene lost 1 base, with 10 bases spanning the gap. The DNA of the CDR3 is TGTGCCAGTGGGCACCTGGGCACAGATACGCAGTATTTT. Amino acids: CASGHLGTDTQYF.

The gene calls are TRBV19 and TRBJ1-1; the D is unclear. CDR3 length: 13 residues. V lost 3 bases and J lost 1, with 6 bases in between. Germline assignment: CDR1 LNHDA and CDR2 SQIVND (reference sequence). CDR3: CASSMQENTEAFF. The CDR3 DNA follows: TGTGCCAGTAGTATGCAGGAGAACACTGAAGCTTTCTTT.

The chain recombines TRBV3-1 (or the pseudogene TRBV3-2) with TRBJ2-5, with 8 bases lining up with TRBD1. The length of the CDR3 is 16 residues. The junction had 12 bases not matched to a gene; V was cut back by 8 bases and J by 1 base. Germline CDR1 reads LGHDT; CDR2 reads YNNKEL (reference sequence). Here the CDR3 reads CASQEKRTGLQETQYF. The CDR3 DNA follows: TGTGCCAGCCAAGAGAAGAGGACAGGGCTCCAAGAGACCCAGTACTTC.

This chain links TRBV7-8 with TRBJ2-2, with TRBD1 matching over 8 bases. V gave up 4 bases and J gave up 6 bases; unmatched junction bases: 7. Germline V gene lookup returns CDR1 SGHVS and CDR2 FQNEAQ. The CDR3 is 15 residues long. The CDR3 is CASSWQGAVAGELFF. In DNA, the CDR3 is TGTGCCAGCAGCTGGCAGGGGGCGGTTGCCGGGGAGCTGTTTTTT.

The CDR3 nucleotides read TGTGCCAGCAGTTATATGGCGGGGGGCACCGGGGAGCTGTTTTTT. It encodes CASSYMAGGTGELFF. This rearrangement joins TRBV6-5 to TRBJ2-2, with 8 positions matching TRBD2. Germline lookup yields CDR1 MNHEY and CDR2 SVGAGI. Trimming took 3 bases from V and 4 from J; bases not matched to a gene: 4. The CDR3 length is 15 residues.

This chain joins TRBV18 and TRBJ2-5; D uncertain. Germline V CDR1 and CDR2: KGHSH, LQKENI. Trimming left V 3 bases short and J 2 bases short, with 7 bases between. CDR3 length: 13 residues. CDR3 bases: TGTGCCAGCTCACCTGGAGTTCAAGAGACCCAGTACTTC. It encodes CASSPGVQETQYF. Variable domain in full (rest from reference TRBV18 and TRBJ2-5): NAGVMQNPRHLVRRRGQEARLRCSPMKGHSHVYWYRQLPEEGLKFMVYLQKENIIDESGMPKERFSAEFPKEGPSILRIQQVVRGDSAAYFCASSPGVQETQYFGPGTRLLVL.

Note on this clone: This specimen includes other DNA sequences encoding the same CDR3. CDR3 sequence (DNA): TGTGCCAGCTCACCAACTAGCGGGACGGATACGCAGTATTTT. Protein sequence: CASSPTSGTDTQYF. The chain is built from TRBV18 and TRBJ2-3, with 10 bases fitting TRBD2. Germline values: CDR1 KGHSH, CDR2 LQKENI. The CDR3 spans 14 residues. With 2 bases clipped from V and 6 bases from J, the junction kept 2 bases outside the gene matches.

The V gene is TRBV6-5, the J gene TRBJ2-1; tentatively, D is TRBD1 (7 bases). The CDR3 totals 15 residues. The V end lost 2 bases, the J end lost 7 bases, and 15 bases lay between the germline ends. CDR1 MNHEY and CDR2 SVGAGI come from the germline V gene. The CDR3: CASSYAGQTWNEQFF. The CDR3 nucleotides read TGTGCCAGCAGTTACGCGGGACAGACCTGGAATGAGCAGTTCTTC.

The CDR3 is CASSYLGRGAYEQYF. CDR3 bases: TGTGCCAGCAGTTACTTGGGGCGCGGAGCCTACGAGCAGTACTTC. The chain is built from TRBV6-5 and TRBJ2-7; tentatively, D is TRBD1 (5 bases). CDR3 length: 15 amino acids. CDR1 is MNHEY and CDR2 is SVGAGI in the germline V gene. Trimming left V 1 base short and J 2 bases short, with 12 bases between.

This clone was seen once. V gene TRBV18 combines with J gene TRBJ1-1; D unclear. CDR3 length equals 12 residues. Germline V CDR1 and CDR2: KGHSH, LQKENI. V was trimmed by 1 base and J by 10 bases, leaving 10 bases between them. The CDR3 sequence is CASSPLSFGAFF. The DNA for the CDR3 is TGTGCCAGCTCACCACTGAGTTTCGGAGCTTTCTTT. The full variable domain, completed using reference TRBV18 and TRBJ1-1, is NAGVMQNPRHLVRRRGQEARLRCSPMKGHSHVYWYRQLPEEGLKFMVYLQKENIIDESGMPKERFSAEFPKEGPSILRIQQVVRGDSAAYFCASSPLSFGAFFGQGTRLTVV.

This clone has only one observation. This chain uses TRBV7-8 with TRBJ2-3; 13 bases are a match to TRBD2. The CDR3 runs to 16 residues. Losses at the gene ends were 3 bases for V and 4 bases for J; bases not matched to a gene: 4. Germline V gene sequence: CDR1 SGHVS, CDR2 FQNEAQ. CDR3 sequence: CASSFTSGGGSDTQYF. The CDR3 region has the DNA TGTGCCAGCAGCTTCACTAGCGGGGGGGGGTCAGATACGCAGTATTTT.

The chain joins TRBV2 to TRBJ1-6; 9 bases are shared with TRBD1. The CDR3 has 16 residues. Per germline, CDR1 SNHLY and CDR2 FYNNEI. V was pared by 4 bases and J by 5 bases, with 6 bases of the junction left unmatched. This chain's CDR3 is CASSVAGTGNNSPLHF. CDR3 nucleotides: TGTGCCAGCAGTGTGGCTGGGACAGGGAATAATTCACCCCTCCACTTT.

This chain joins TRBV28 and TRBJ2-1; 10 bases match TRBD2. The CDR3 is 14 amino acids. V shed 6 bases, J shed 5 bases, and the junction held 4 bases outside the gene matches. Germline CDR1 is MDHEN and CDR2 is SYDVKM. The CDR3 protein is CASREAGGDNEQFF. CDR3 in DNA: TGTGCCAGCAGGGAAGCGGGAGGGGACAATGAGCAGTTCTTC.

This chain connects TRBV28 to TRBJ1-1, with D maybe TRBD1 (6 bases). The germline CDR1 and CDR2 sequences are MDHEN and SYDVKM. The CDR3 has 14 amino acids. Trimming stripped 5 bases from V and 0 bases from J, with 10 bases between. The CDR3 loop is CASSIRGVNTEAFF. CDR3 coding DNA: TGTGCCAGCAGTATCAGGGGTGTGAACACTGAAGCTTTCTTT.

This clone appeared a few times. V and J are TRBV3-1 (or the pseudogene TRBV3-2) and TRBJ1-6; D call uncertain. V was pared by 1 base and J by 7 bases, with 20 bases between. The CDR3 totals 18 residues. The germline V gene has CDR1 LGHDT and CDR2 YNNKEL (reference sequence). The CDR3 loop reads CASSQGRGWRSGNSPLHF. In DNA, the CDR3 is TGTGCCAGCAGCCAAGGCCGGGGTTGGAGGAGTGGAAATTCACCCCTCCACTTT.